This T cell receptor beta chain appears in the sequencing data of a study of blood T cells in healthy people across ages (dated by TCRdb to the mid-2010s). Study-wide context: In model experiments, template switching captured about one uniquely barcoded TCR beta cDNA molecule for every two T cells. Using deep sequencing normalized with unique cDNA molecular identifiers, the study measured how TCR beta repertoire diversity changes with age. Two additional independent replicas of 1 million unique cDNA reads from the same blood draw were analyzed for two donors (one aged 18 to 29 and one aged 80 or older). The donors were divided into four age groups: young (average around 16 years), middle-aged (about 39), aged (about 62) and long-lived (about 84).

In its sample, this clonotype was seen many times. Its antigen specificity is not known. No much larger clonotype is one base removed from it; base qualities were not supplied. The approximately 41 donors, aged 6 to 90 years, were systemically healthy Caucasian individuals from Russia. Each donor gave approximately 9.3 milliliters of peripheral blood, collected into EDTA-treated Vacutainer tubes. Ficoll-Paque density-gradient centrifugation was used to isolate PBMCs, with at least 6.5 million obtained per sample. Trizol reagent was used to extract total RNA from the PBMCs, yielding at least 5 micrograms per sample. The percentages of naive CD45RAhigh/CD27high T cells were determined by flow cytometry on a PBMC aliquot from every donor. From the cysteine up to the phenylalanine, the CDR3 has a length of 13 residues. Only the CDR3 DNA stays, 39 bases, in frame from base 1. As encoded in the germline V gene, CDR1 is SGHVS while CDR2 is FQNEAQ. The junction carries 18 bases between V and J, which are trimmed by 5 bases and 11 bases respectively.

Library generation was performed with 5' RACE. The sequencer listed for this sample is Illumina HiSeq 2500. A second PCR of about 7 to 12 cycles was performed with a sample-barcoded 5' primer and a J-beta primer mix. A template-switch 5' adaptor carrying 12 random nucleotides introduced a unique molecular identifier onto each TCR beta cDNA molecule. At least 2.5 million CDR3-containing paired-end reads were obtained from each sample. First-strand cDNA was synthesized from all RNA with the Mint cDNA synthesis kit, primed by a TRBC-specific oligonucleotide. All cDNA was treated with uracil-DNA glycosylase and then went through a first 18-cycle PCR with the universal primers M1SS and BC2_uni_R. Turning to the authors' computational methods: Each sample was normalized by randomly selecting 1 million high-quality reads, each carrying a distinct molecular identifier. Instead of being binned into consensus sequences, reads that shared molecular identifiers were thrown out. MiTCR, with a Q25 quality threshold and the strictest error-elimination algorithm, was used for CDR3 identification, clonotype clustering and error correction. Lower-bound total TCR beta diversity was estimated with a nonparametric unseen species model using Euler transformation. TCRdb reworked the public reads: Q25 trimming with fastp, MiXCR clone assembly, productive beta chains retained. Every CDR3 protein is listed once, alongside the most common genes and DNA of its rows. For this entry, the V and J calls and clone size follow TCRdb and not the study's own pipeline. The table for this sample lists about 930,000 distinct CDR3 sequences; about 29% of them were counted only once. Roughly a tenth of the sample goes to the ten largest clones.

The paper as a whole reports these results and caveats: Estimates of total diversity from one million sequenced T cells were regarded as lower bounds and underestimates. Donor CMV infection status was unknown, potentially confounding age-related changes in expanded clonotypes. Observed TCR beta diversity per million T cells fell roughly linearly with age, and a significant reduction was already apparent by age about 43. Compared with the aged group, the long-lived group had more naive CD4+ T cells, fewer expanded clones and increased TCR diversity, suggesting age selection. A strong correlation was found between observed TCR beta diversity and the percentage of naive T cells measured by flow cytometry. Conclusive comparison of naive and antigen-experienced compartments was prevented by the profiling of bulk unsorted PBMCs.

The same data also contributed to another study, on T cells of mothers and their children. The second investigation adds: Nine systemically healthy Caucasian individuals, comprising three mothers and their six children, were included as donors. cDNA synthesis consumed the entire amount of extracted RNA, loaded at 1.5 ug RNA in each 15 ul reaction. In the second PCR, the M1S primer introduced both the sample barcodes and 2-4 random nucleotides. Over 9.5 million TCR beta CDR3 reads were obtained for each mother, and 2.7 million or so reads were obtained for each child. TCR recombination output is similarly shaped by thymic selection in related and unrelated pairs, with a minor effect exerted by inherited differences. Normalized repertoire overlap in related mother-child pairs was always slightly higher than in unrelated mother-child pairs, but the difference was never significant. With a sensitivity of 90 to 100 clones per million clonotypes, no persistent microchimeric T cell clones were detected. Deep NGS was used in the study to compare the TCR beta repertoires of mothers and children and to look for features that separate related mother-child pairs from unrelated individuals. On average, the children were around 11 +/- 4 years old, while the mothers were about 40 +/- 4 years old. After adapter ligation with NEBNext reagents, the libraries were sequenced on Illumina HiSeq 2000 with 100+100 nt paired-end reads. To avoid cross-contamination, the mother libraries and the child libraries were prepared a month apart and sequenced in separate runs. Each donor had between about 450,000 and 2,200,000 distinct TCR beta clonotypes identified. Naive TCR beta clonotypes were estimated from low-frequency clonotypes matched to each donor's FACS-determined naive share, without sorting.

The clonotype was recovered from a woman aged 40 to 55 in good health. The receptor chain draws on TRBV7-8 and TRBJ1-1; the D gene cannot be named for sure. Sequenced input: blood. At the DNA level, the sequence is TGTGCCAGCAGCCCGCTTGACATCGCGGTGGCTTTCTTT. This sequence encodes CASSPLDIAVAFF. With all but the CDR3 taken from the reference TRBV7-8 and TRBJ1-1 genes, the full variable domain is: GAGVSQSPRYKVAKRGQDVALRCDPISGHVSLFWYQQALGQGPEFLTYFQNEAQLDKSGLPSDRFFAERPEGSVSTLKIQRTQQEDSAVYLCASSPLDIAVAFFGQGTRLTVV.